This TCR beta chain comes out of a study of CD4+ T cells in melanoma. Repertoires were generated with immunoSEQ multiplex PCR, while TCRdb's copy carries only in-frame clones and drops some. The sample holds more than 10,000 clones, about 66% seen once. Germline values: CDR1 SGDLS, CDR2 YYNGEE. The CDR3 is 16 amino acids. V gave up 7 bases and J gave up 6 bases; unmatched junction bases: 16. For this clone: Its antigen is unidentified.

Study-wide results and caveats: A reported correlation linked neoantigen-specific CD4+ T cells to CD8+, macrophage and B cell function. Diverse differentiation states were reported for melanoma neoantigen-specific CD4+ T cells.

The specimen sequenced was cells from a culture (not recorded whether cultured in vitro). The chain uses TRBV9 and TRBJ2-7; TRBD1 matches 10 bases. The source of this sequence is a human donor with melanoma. The CDR3, as DNA: TGTGCCAGCGGGCGGGGCTCGACAGGGGGCACGGGCGAGCAGTACTTC. Translated, it gives CASGRGSTGGTGEQYF.